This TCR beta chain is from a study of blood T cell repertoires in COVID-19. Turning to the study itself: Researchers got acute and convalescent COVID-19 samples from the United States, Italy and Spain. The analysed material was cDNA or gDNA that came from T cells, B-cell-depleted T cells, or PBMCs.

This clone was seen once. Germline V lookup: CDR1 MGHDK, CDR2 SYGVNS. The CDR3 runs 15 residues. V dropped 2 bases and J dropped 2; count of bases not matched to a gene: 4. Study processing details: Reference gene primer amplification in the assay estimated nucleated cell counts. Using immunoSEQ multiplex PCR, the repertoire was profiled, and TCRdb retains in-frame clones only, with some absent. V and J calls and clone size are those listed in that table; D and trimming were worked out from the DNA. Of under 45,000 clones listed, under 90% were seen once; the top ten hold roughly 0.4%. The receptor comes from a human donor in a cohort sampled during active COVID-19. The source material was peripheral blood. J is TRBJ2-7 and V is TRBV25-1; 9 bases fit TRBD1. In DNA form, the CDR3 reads TGTGCCAGCAGTGAAAAGGACAGGGGCCCCTACGAGCAGTACTTC. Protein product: CASSEKDRGPYEQYF.